The 23 T cell receptor beta chains presented below share a single source sample, sequenced in a study of T cell responses to AZD1222 COVID-19 vaccine. TCRdb keeps only in-frame clones here, not all; method: immunoSEQ multiplex PCR. The sample shows 15,000 or so clones, approximately 80% of them seen only once. The sample consisted of peripheral blood, taken 28 days after the second AZD1222 dose. These receptors were collected from an adult who received the AZD1222 COVID-19 vaccine.

In DNA, the CDR3 is TGTGCCTGGAGTGCTGGACTAGCGGGGGGCCAATGGACAGATACGCAGTATTTT. Its translation is CAWSAGLAGGQWTDTQYF. This chain joins TRBV30 and TRBJ2-3, with 14 bases fitting TRBD2. The CDR3 runs 18 residues. J lost 3 bases, V lost 1 base, and 9 bases had no gene match. Germline V lookup: CDR1 GTSNPN, CDR2 SVGIG (reference sequence).

V and J are TRBV6-1 and TRBJ1-5; D gene uncertain. The germline CDR1 and CDR2 sequences are MNHNS and SASEGT. The length of the CDR3 is 18 residues. Trimming took off 4 bases at V and 2 bases at J, with 21 bases between the two ends. The CDR3 reads CASSGKNRNTFGNQPQHF. The CDR3 DNA follows: TGTGCCAGCAGTGGAAAGAACAGAAATACCTTTGGCAATCAGCCCCAGCATTTT.

The genes are TRBV2 and TRBJ2-7; 7 bases map to TRBD1. V shed 4 bases and J 2 bases; nucleotides not matched to a gene: 5. Germline V gene lookup returns CDR1 SNHLY and CDR2 FYNNEI. The CDR3 sequence is 14 residues long. Here the CDR3 DNA reads TGTGCCAGCAGTGGGGTGACAGGGCCCTACGAGCAGTACTTC. It translates to CASSGVTGPYEQYF.

The J gene is TRBJ1-1, the V gene TRBV2; 7 bases map to TRBD1. From germline, CDR1 is SNHLY and CDR2 FYNNEI. The CDR3 totals 13 residues. The ends lost 6 bases at V and 1 base at J; junction bases unmatched: 2. The CDR3 region is CASRRDRNTEAFF. CDR3 DNA: TGTGCCAGCAGACGGGACAGGAACACTGAAGCTTTCTTT.

The chain joins TRBV7-6 to TRBJ2-2, with TRBD1 as a possible D gene (5 bases). V was pared by 3 bases and J by 5 bases, with 7 bases between. The CDR3 is made up of 13 amino acids. In germline, CDR1 is SGHVS, CDR2 FNYEAQ. CDR3 residues: CASSFSGTGELFF. The DNA of the CDR3 is TGTGCCAGCAGCTTTTCAGGGACCGGGGAGCTGTTTTTT.

This chain joins TRBV24-1 and TRBJ2-2; no clear D gene. Germline V gene lookup returns CDR1 KGHDR and CDR2 SFDVKD. The CDR3 consists of 13 residues. The V end lost 7 bases, the J end lost 3 bases, and 8 bases lay between the germline ends. For the CDR3, the DNA is TGTGCCACCAGGAGTCAGTACACCGGGGAGCTGTTTTTT. Its protein product is CATRSQYTGELFF.

The J gene is TRBJ2-3, the V gene TRBV2; 7 bases match TRBD2. Trimming removed 8 bases from V and 4 bases from J; junction bases left unmatched: 12. The CDR3 sequence is 15 residues long. Germline V gene lookup returns CDR1 SNHLY and CDR2 FYNNEI. The CDR3 loop is CASASGELGADTQYF. CDR3 sequence (DNA): TGTGCCAGCGCAAGCGGGGAGTTAGGCGCAGATACGCAGTATTTT.

This chain joins TRBV28 and TRBJ2-1, with D possibly TRBD2 on 5 matching bases. The CDR3 spans 16 residues. The germline gives CDR1 MDHEN, CDR2 SYDVKM. The V end was cut by 6 bases, the J end by 0 bases, with 15 bases between. Written as DNA, the CDR3 is TGTGCCAGCAGCCCTGGACTCTCGACCTCCTACAATGAGCAGTTCTTC. This encodes CASSPGLSTSYNEQFF.

The rearrangement links TRBV19 to TRBJ1-2; 8 positions agree with TRBD1. The CDR3 contains 12 residues. Germline CDR1 is LNHDA and CDR2 is SQIVND (reference sequence). V was pared by 9 bases and J by 6 bases, with 6 bases of the junction left unmatched. The CDR3 coding sequence is TGTGCCAGCCGACAGGGGATCGATGGCTACACCTTC. Encoded protein: CASRQGIDGYTF.

This CDR3 is CASSQRWGTSTDTQYF. CDR3 sequence (DNA): TGCGCCAGCAGCCAACGATGGGGGACTAGCACAGATACGCAGTATTTT. V gene TRBV4-3 combines with J gene TRBJ2-3, with D possibly matching TRBD2 (6 bases). The CDR3 contains 16 residues. The ends were cut back, 2 bases at V and 0 bases at J, with 12 bases in the middle. The germline CDR1 and CDR2 sequences are LGHNA and YSLEER.

The chain is built from TRBV7-9 and TRBJ2-2, with D maybe TRBD2 (5 bases). From germline, CDR1 is SEHNR and CDR2 FQNEAQ (reference sequence). This CDR3 contains 13 residues. Trimming took 10 bases from V and 0 from J, leaving 9 bases between them. CDR3 sequence: CATGISNTGELFF. In DNA form, the CDR3 reads TGTGCCACCGGGATATCGAACACCGGGGAGCTGTTTTTT.

CDR3 sequence: CASSQDYTGELFF. CDR3 nucleotides: TGTGCCAGCAGTCAAGATTACACCGGGGAGCTGTTTTTT. The rearrangement joins TRBV2 to TRBJ2-2; the D is unclear. The CDR3 is 13 residues long. The V end lost 5 bases, the J end lost 3 bases, and 7 bases lay between the germline ends. Germline CDR1 is SNHLY and CDR2 is FYNNEI.

The chain recombines TRBV3-1 (or the pseudogene TRBV3-2) with TRBJ2-1, with a tentative D call TRBD2 (5 bases). The V and J ends lost 2 bases and 4 bases respectively, with 9 bases between them. Germline V lookup: CDR1 LGHDT, CDR2 YNNKEL (reference sequence). The CDR3 runs to 14 residues. The CDR3 here is CASSQLAPYNEQFF. The CDR3 nucleotides are TGTGCCAGCAGCCAATTAGCGCCGTACAATGAGCAGTTCTTC.

The rearrangement links TRBV4-1 to TRBJ1-1, with TRBD1 as a possible D gene (5 bases). The CDR3 covers 17 residues. Germline V gives CDR1 MGHRA, CDR2 YSYEKL. V dropped 0 bases and J dropped 0 bases, with 14 bases sitting between them. Here the CDR3 DNA reads TGCGCCAGCAGCCAAGATGGGGCAGTTCAGTTGAACACTGAAGCTTTCTTT. It is translated as CASSQDGAVQLNTEAFF.

This sequence joins TRBV12-3 or TRBV12-4 and TRBJ2-1; TRBD2 matches at 7 bases. This CDR3 has 13 amino acids. Unmatched junction bases numbered 4, after V lost 5 bases and J lost 6 bases. The CDR3 DNA reads TGTGCCAGCAGTACCCGCGGGGGCAATGAGCAGTTCTTC. Protein: CASSTRGGNEQFF.

Comment on this clone: At one boundary the junction diverges from the germline segment, which might be a read error. The rearrangement links TRBV18 to TRBJ1-1; weak D call: TRBD1 (6 bases). The CDR3 loop spans 15 amino acids. Germline V gene sequence: CDR1 KGHSH, CDR2 LQKENI. The CDR3 DNA sequence: TGTGCCAGCTCGCCACGGCTGGACAGAGGCACTGAAGCTTTCTTT. It yields the protein CASSPRLDRGTEAFF.

The V gene is TRBV7-2, the J gene TRBJ2-2; possibly TRBD1 or TRBD2 for D (5 bases each). V was pared by 6 bases and J by 4 bases, with 12 bases between. The CDR3 sequence is 14 residues long. CDR1 and CDR2 from the germline V gene are SGHTA and FQGNSA. CDR3 bases: TGTGCCAGCAGGCGGACACGGGGCACCGGGGAGCTGTTTTTT. Translating gives CASRRTRGTGELFF.

This clone came up once. This chain connects TRBV19 to TRBJ2-1; 11 bases fit TRBD2. The CDR3 covers 17 residues. V lost 4 bases and J lost 5; bases outside the gene matches: 10. The germline V gene encodes CDR1 LNHDA and CDR2 SQIVND (reference sequence). The CDR3 coding sequence is TGTGCCAGTAGTACGCGGACTAGCGGGTCGACGAACAATGAGCAGTTCTTC. Translation gives CASSTRTSGSTNNEQFF.

The chain links TRBV28 to TRBJ2-5, with 11 bases that match TRBD1. V lost 3 bases to trimming and J lost 1 base; unmatched junction nucleotides: 4. Germline values: CDR1 MDHEN, CDR2 SYDVKM. There are 16 residues in the CDR3. This CDR3 reads CASSFLGQGAQETQYF. In DNA form, the CDR3 reads TGTGCCAGCAGTTTTCTCGGACAGGGGGCCCAAGAGACCCAGTACTTC.

This clone appeared a few times. This chain joins TRBV6-2 or TRBV6-3 and TRBJ2-3; possibly TRBD2 for D (5 bases). V shed 4 bases and J shed 4 bases, with 9 bases lying between them. The V gene's germline CDR1 is MNHEY and CDR2 SVGEGT. This CDR3 is 13 amino acids long. CDR3 sequence reads: CASSFSAADTQYF. DNA for the CDR3: TGTGCCAGCAGTTTTAGCGCGGCAGATACGCAGTATTTT.

CDR3 DNA: TGTGCCAGCTCAACACAGGGTAACAATCAGCCCCAGCATTTT. It codes for CASSTQGNNQPQHF. The chain links TRBV18 to TRBJ1-5, with D maybe TRBD1 (6 bases). Trimming shortened V by 5 bases and J by 3 bases, and 11 bases separated the two germline ends. The CDR3 is made up of 14 amino acids. CDR1 KGHSH and CDR2 LQKENI come from the germline V gene.

The genes are TRBV5-1 and TRBJ1-6, with 10 bases lining up with TRBD1. The CDR3 runs to 16 residues. The trim removed 4 bases at V and 9 bases at J, leaving 10 bases unmatched. Germline loops: CDR1 SGHRS, CDR2 YFSETQ. This CDR3 is CASSTGTGALGSPLHF. DNA for the CDR3: TGCGCCAGCAGCACCGGGACAGGGGCTTTAGGTTCACCCCTCCACTTT.

The V and J genes are TRBV12-3 or TRBV12-4 and TRBJ2-1; D may be TRBD1 (5 bases). The length of the CDR3 is 13 residues. Trimming took off 1 base at V and 9 bases at J, with 10 bases between the two ends. CDR3 sequence reads: CASSLVRVSEQFF. Written as DNA, the CDR3 is TGTGCCAGCAGTTTAGTCAGGGTATCTGAGCAGTTCTTC.